The clone carrying this T cell receptor (beta chain) was seen a handful of times. Antigen specificity is unknown. Healthy Caucasians supplied all donations. Unique molecular identifiers were present on cDNA, and template switching added a universal primer site. TCRdb itself ran the 5' RACE reads through MiXCR, one entry per CDR3 protein. The data contain about 810,000 distinct CDR3 sequences, roughly an eighth of them seen just once; the ten biggest clones take up around 1.6%. This sample is part of a study of identical twins. Germline trimming cut 6 bases from V and 4 bases from J; bases unmatched to any gene: 15. CDR1 is MNHNS and CDR2 is SASEGT in the germline V gene. This CDR3 is built from 16 residues. Whole-study findings and limits: Monozygotic twins shared more out-of-frame TCR alpha than recombination models predicted. One should note that invariant MAIT and iNKT cells could partly confound zero-insertion analyses.

These data were likewise used in another study, on yellow fever vaccine responses in identical twins.

What was sequenced was PBMCs. The TCR was taken from a young woman in good health. The V and J genes are TRBV6-1 and TRBJ2-7, with 7 bases aligning to TRBD2. The CDR3 protein is CASSPRITSDSYEQYF. The CDR3 region has the DNA TGTGCCAGCAGCCCCAGAATTACTAGCGATTCATACGAGCAGTACTTC.